These 29 T cell receptor beta chains were all obtained from the same sample, sequenced in a study of blood T cell repertoires in COVID-19. Sequenced by immunoSEQ multiplex PCR; TCRdb stores in-frame clones only, minus some. Of approximately 180,000 clones in the sample, roughly 85% were seen once. Sequenced material: peripheral blood. These TCRs come from a woman aged 65 to 85 with acute or convalescent COVID-19.

This chain joins TRBV3-1 (or the pseudogene TRBV3-2) and TRBJ1-2; no clear D. In germline, CDR1 is LGHDT, CDR2 YNNKEL (reference sequence). This CDR3 is built from 14 residues. V lost 3 bases and J lost 2, with 10 bases in between. The CDR3 region has the DNA TGTGCCAGCAGCCAGAGCGGGGAAAACTATGGCTACACCTTC. Translated, it gives CASSQSGENYGYTF.

This clone came up once. This rearrangement joins TRBV7-3 to TRBJ2-1; 9 bases fit TRBD1. CDR1 is SGHTA and CDR2 is FQGTGA in the germline V gene. V shed 2 bases, J shed 11 bases, and the junction held 1 base outside the gene matches. The CDR3 spans 12 residues. In nucleotides, the CDR3 is TGTGCCAGCAGCTTAGGGACAGGGCAGCAGTTCTTC. Translating gives CASSLGTGQQFF.

The chain carries TRBV5-6 and TRBJ2-5, with no clear D. CDR3 length: 15 amino acids. Germline values: CDR1 SGHDT, CDR2 YYEEEE. The V and J ends lost 5 bases and 2 bases respectively, with 16 bases between them. The CDR3 region is CASRVWLSEQETQYF. The CDR3 DNA sequence: TGTGCCAGCAGAGTGTGGCTCTCGGAGCAAGAGACCCAGTACTTC.

V usage is TRBV20-1 and J usage is TRBJ2-7; TRBD1 agrees at 8 bases. J was trimmed by 2 bases and V by 3 bases; bases with no gene match: 9. The CDR3 length is 15 residues. Germline CDR1 and CDR2: DFQATT and SNEGSKA (reference sequence). This CDR3 reads CSASPRDRQTYEQYF. The DNA for the CDR3 is TGCAGTGCTAGTCCGCGGGACAGGCAAACCTACGAGCAGTACTTC.

The chain uses TRBV7-3 and TRBJ1-5; D ambiguous. Germline V gene sequence: CDR1 SGHTA, CDR2 FQGTGA. This CDR3 has 13 residues. Deletions cut 4 bases from V and 7 bases from J, with 11 bases between. CDR3 amino acids: CASSSDSRQPQHF. CDR3 DNA: TGTGCCAGCAGCTCAGATTCGAGGCAGCCCCAGCATTTT.

The chain uses TRBV7-9 and TRBJ1-1; 10 positions match TRBD1. V lost 5 bases to trimming and J lost 5 bases; unmatched junction nucleotides: 5. Germline values: CDR1 SEHNR, CDR2 FQNEAQ (reference sequence). This CDR3 has 14 amino acids. CDR3 nucleotide sequence: TGTGCCAGCAGCAAGACAGGGGGCGGAACTGAAGCTTTCTTT. This translates into CASSKTGGGTEAFF.

The chain carries TRBV18 and TRBJ1-2, with a weak D call TRBD1 (5 bases). The CDR3 loop spans 14 amino acids. Trimming left V 4 bases short and J 4 bases short, with 13 bases between. The germline V gene encodes CDR1 KGHSH and CDR2 LQKENI. The CDR3 region is CASSQGTGGYGYTF. CDR3 DNA: TGTGCCAGCTCACAAGGCACGGGGGGCTATGGCTACACCTTC.

The J gene is TRBJ1-2, the V gene TRBV6-6; 7 positions agree with TRBD1. The CDR3 extends over 13 amino acids. Unmatched junction bases numbered 9, after V lost 6 bases and J lost 8 bases. Germline values: CDR1 MNHNY, CDR2 SVGAGI (reference sequence). The CDR3, as DNA: TGTGCCAGCAGAGCCGACAGGGTTGGCGGCTACACCTTC. Protein product: CASRADRVGGYTF.

This rearrangement joins TRBV19 to TRBJ2-5, with a possible D match to TRBD2 (6 bases). The CDR3 extends over 14 amino acids. Germline lookup yields CDR1 LNHDA and CDR2 SQIVND (reference sequence). V dropped 0 bases and J dropped 4 bases, with 9 bases sitting between them. CDR3 DNA sequence: TGTGCCAGTAGTATAGATTCCGGGGGAGAGACCCAGTACTTC. Its translation is CASSIDSGGETQYF.

The V and J genes are TRBV5-1 and TRBJ2-7; 8 nucleotides line up with TRBD2. The V segment lost 0 bases and the J segment 3 bases; nucleotides outside the gene matches: 2. This CDR3 contains 14 residues. Germline V gene sequence: CDR1 SGHRS, CDR2 YFSETQ. The CDR3 region has the DNA TGCGCCAGCAGCTTGGTAGCGGGACTCTACGAGCAGTACTTC. This sequence encodes CASSLVAGLYEQYF.

The V and J genes are TRBV6-1 and TRBJ2-5, with D possibly TRBD1 on 6 matching bases. Trimming took off 2 bases at V and 5 bases at J, with 15 bases between the two ends. CDR1 is MNHNS, CDR2 SASEGT, per germline. This CDR3 is 15 amino acids long. DNA for the CDR3: TGTGCCAGCAGTGAAACCAGGGGTCAGCAGGAGACCCAGTACTTC. Its translation: CASSETRGQQETQYF.

This chain connects TRBV6-6 to TRBJ2-2, with 8 bases identical to TRBD2. The germline V gene encodes CDR1 MNHNY and CDR2 SVGAGI (reference sequence). This CDR3 has 17 residues. The V and J ends lost 5 bases and 4 bases, in that order; junction bases with no gene match: 12. CDR3 protein: CASSRSAREVATGELFF. CDR3 bases: TGTGCCAGCAGTCGCTCTGCGCGGGAGGTTGCCACCGGGGAGCTGTTTTTT.

The chain combines TRBV19 with TRBJ2-2; 10 bases are a match to TRBD2. Germline V gene sequence: CDR1 LNHDA, CDR2 SQIVND (reference sequence). The CDR3 totals 16 residues. J lost 1 base, V lost 5 bases, and 4 bases had no gene match. CDR3 loop: CASSPRTSGNTGELFF. In DNA form, the CDR3 reads TGTGCCAGTAGTCCCAGGACTAGCGGGAACACCGGGGAGCTGTTTTTT.

This chain links TRBV12-3 or TRBV12-4 with TRBJ2-1, with no clear D. The CDR3 is 13 amino acids. Trimming left V 1 base short and J 5 bases short, with 6 bases between. The CDR3 loop is CASSLVLNNEQFF. CDR3 bases: TGTGCCAGCAGTTTAGTTCTTAACAATGAGCAGTTCTTC.

The CDR3 coding sequence is TGTGCCAGCAGCCGCAGTTCCGAGCAGTACTTC. This translates into CASSRSSEQYF. V usage is TRBV7-9 and J usage is TRBJ2-7; D unresolved. V lost 5 bases and J 6 bases, leaving 8 bases between the germline ends. The CDR3 totals 11 residues. CDR1 SEHNR and CDR2 FQNEAQ come from the germline V gene (reference sequence).

The chain links TRBV18 to TRBJ2-5, with TRBD2 matching over 11 bases. The CDR3 has 18 amino acids. Germline-derived CDR1 and CDR2 are KGHSH and LQKENI. The trim removed 4 bases at V and 2 bases at J, leaving 12 bases unmatched. CDR3 in DNA: TGTGCCAGCTCACGGCAGCTAGCGGGAGGTCCATGGCAAGAGACCCAGTACTTC. It is translated as CASSRQLAGGPWQETQYF.

This chain uses TRBV2 with TRBJ2-1, with 7 bases aligning to TRBD2. Germline values: CDR1 SNHLY, CDR2 FYNNEI. The V segment lost 1 base and the J segment 7 bases; nucleotides outside the gene matches: 7. CDR3 length: 15 residues. CDR3 sequence: CASSEDGGRSNEQFF. The CDR3 DNA is TGTGCCAGCAGTGAAGACGGCGGGAGAAGTAATGAGCAGTTCTTC.

V usage is TRBV6-5 and J usage is TRBJ1-2, with 9 bases identical to TRBD1. CDR3 length equals 14 residues. Germline CDR1 MNHEY, CDR2 SVGAGI. With V trimmed by 7 bases and J by 0 bases, 3 bases remained unmatched. The CDR3 spells CASKRQGANYGYTF. For the CDR3, the DNA is TGTGCCAGCAAGAGACAGGGGGCTAACTATGGCTACACCTTC.

The rearrangement joins TRBV19 to TRBJ1-2, with a weak D call TRBD1 (5 bases). CDR1 and CDR2 from the germline V gene are LNHDA and SQIVND (reference sequence). Deletions cut 8 bases from V and 3 bases from J, with 22 bases between. The CDR3 is 16 residues long. The CDR3 nucleotides read TGTGCCAGTTCCAGGGACTCTGTGAGGACCTACTATGGCTACACCTTC. Protein product: CASSRDSVRTYYGYTF.

V gene TRBV4-2 combines with J gene TRBJ2-1, with 12 bases aligning to TRBD2. The CDR3 is made up of 17 amino acids. V gave up 2 bases and J gave up 9 bases; unmatched junction bases: 11. Germline V CDR1 and CDR2: LGHNA, YNFKEQ. CDR3 residues: CASSQFRRLAGGLEQFF. The CDR3 coding sequence is TGTGCCAGCAGCCAATTTAGGCGCCTAGCGGGAGGGCTTGAGCAGTTCTTC.

The chain recombines TRBV7-9 with TRBJ1-2; no clear D. Germline V gene sequence: CDR1 SEHNR, CDR2 FQNEAQ (reference sequence). V lost 4 bases and J lost 6, with 12 bases in between. The CDR3 runs 13 residues. Written as DNA, the CDR3 is TGTGCCAGCAGCTATACTCCCCGAAATGGCTACACCTTC. Amino acids: CASSYTPRNGYTF. Drawing the rest from reference TRBV7-9 and TRBJ1-2, the complete variable domain is DTGVSQNPRHKITKRGQNVTFRCDPISEHNRLYWYRQTLGQGPEFLTYFQNEAQLEKSRLLSDRFSAERPKGSFSTLEIQRTEQGDSAMYLCASSYTPRNGYTFGSGTRLTVV.

The rearrangement joins TRBV7-2 to TRBJ2-5; TRBD1 is a possible D gene (5 bases). This CDR3 comprises 14 residues. The V end was cut by 4 bases, the J end by 1 base, with 10 bases between. The V gene's germline CDR1 is SGHTA and CDR2 FQGNSA. In nucleotides, the CDR3 is TGTGCCAGCAGCTCTGCAGGGTTCCAAGAGACCCAGTACTTC. Encoded protein: CASSSAGFQETQYF.

The chain has TRBV30 and TRBJ2-1, with D possibly TRBD1 on 6 matching bases. The CDR3 has 13 residues. The V end lost 2 bases, the J end lost 6 bases, and 11 bases lay between the germline ends. CDR1 is GTSNPN and CDR2 is SVGIG in the germline V gene (reference sequence). Here the CDR3 DNA reads TGTGCCTGGAGTCCCAACAGGGCCAATGAGCAGTTCTTC. It yields the protein CAWSPNRANEQFF.

The chain has TRBV19 and TRBJ2-3, with 10 bases that match TRBD2. The V segment lost 8 bases and the J segment 4 bases; nucleotides outside the gene matches: 6. This CDR3 region has 14 residues. CDR1 LNHDA and CDR2 SQIVND come from the germline V gene (reference sequence). The CDR3 loop reads CASVSSGSADTQYF. The DNA of the CDR3 is TGTGCCAGTGTCTCTAGCGGGAGCGCAGATACGCAGTATTTT.

The CDR3 sequence: CATKTTRGTDTQYF. The CDR3 DNA reads TGTGCCACCAAAACGACTAGGGGCACAGATACGCAGTATTTT. The V gene is TRBV2, the J gene TRBJ2-3; perhaps TRBD2 as D (6 bases). This CDR3 contains 14 residues. Germline values: CDR1 SNHLY, CDR2 FYNNEI. Trimming cost V 10 bases and J 1 base, with 15 bases left between them.

The CDR3 reads CASSLDPGLDTEAFF. DNA for the CDR3: TGCGCCAGCAGCTTGGATCCGGGTTTGGACACTGAAGCTTTCTTT. The chain links TRBV5-1 to TRBJ1-1; D unclear. CDR1 and CDR2 from the germline V gene are SGHRS and YFSETQ. Deletions cut 0 bases from V and 3 bases from J, with 12 bases between. The CDR3 extends over 15 amino acids.

The chain recombines TRBV5-1 with TRBJ2-1; 10 nucleotides match TRBD2. This CDR3 is 16 amino acids long. The germline CDR1 and CDR2 sequences are SGHRS and YFSETQ. V lost 0 bases to trimming and J lost 8 bases; unmatched junction nucleotides: 8. DNA for the CDR3: TGCGCCAGCAGCTTGGCCCCTGGACTAGCGGACGATGAGCAGTTCTTC. Translation gives CASSLAPGLADDEQFF. Combining the CDR3 with reference TRBV5-1 and TRBJ2-1 gives the whole variable domain KAGVTQTPRYLIKTRGQQVTLSCSPISGHRSVSWYQQTPGQGLQFLFEYFSETQRNKGNFPGRFSGRQFSNSRSEMNVSTLELGDSALYLCASSLAPGLADDEQFFGPGTRLTVL.

The chain carries TRBV19 and TRBJ1-1; weak D call: TRBD1 (5 bases). The germline V and J ends were trimmed by 1 base and 4 bases, with 10 bases remaining between them. This CDR3 contains 14 residues. Germline V CDR1 and CDR2: LNHDA, SQIVND (reference sequence). The CDR3 DNA follows: TGTGCCAGTAGTATAGGGAGGGGACCCACTGAAGCTTTCTTT. Encoded protein: CASSIGRGPTEAFF.

J is TRBJ1-1 and V is TRBV5-5, with D unclear. There are 16 residues in the CDR3. Trimming removed 0 bases at V and 4 bases at J, with 16 bases between. Germline assignment: CDR1 SGHKS and CDR2 YYEKEE (reference sequence). The CDR3 DNA follows: TGTGCCAGCAGCTTGGAGTTCACGGGGTACGGCACTGAAGCTTTCTTT. Its protein is CASSLEFTGYGTEAFF.